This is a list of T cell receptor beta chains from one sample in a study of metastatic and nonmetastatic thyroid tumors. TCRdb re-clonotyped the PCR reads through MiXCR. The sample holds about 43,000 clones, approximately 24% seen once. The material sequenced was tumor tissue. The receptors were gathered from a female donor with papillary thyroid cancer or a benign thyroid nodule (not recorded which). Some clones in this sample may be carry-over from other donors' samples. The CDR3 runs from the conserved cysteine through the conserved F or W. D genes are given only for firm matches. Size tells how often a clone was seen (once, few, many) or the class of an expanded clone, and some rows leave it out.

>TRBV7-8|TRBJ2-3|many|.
TGTGCCAGCAGCAAAACCACAGATACGCGGTATTTT
CASSKTTDTRYF
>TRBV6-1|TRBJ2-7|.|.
TGTGCCACCGTTCGGGCAGGGTCCCCCTACGAGCAGTACTTC
CATVRAGSPYEQYF
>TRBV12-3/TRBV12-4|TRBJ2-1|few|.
TGTGCCAGCAGTTCCCAGGGGTCTGAGCGGTTCTTC
CASSSQGSERFF
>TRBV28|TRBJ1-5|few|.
TGTGCCAGCAGTTTATCCCCCAGGGGCGGTCAGCCCCAGCATTTT
CASSLSPRGGQPQHF
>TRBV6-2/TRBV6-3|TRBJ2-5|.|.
TGTGCCAGCAGTTACCGGGGAGCGTACCAAGAGACCCAGTACTTC
CASSYRGAYQETQYF
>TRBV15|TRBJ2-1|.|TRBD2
TGTGCCACCAGCAGAGATCAGGGAGGGAGGAGGGAGCAGTTCTTC
CATSRDQGGRREQFF
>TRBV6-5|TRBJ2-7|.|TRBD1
TGTGCCAGCAGTTCGGACAGGGGAAACGAGCAGTACTTC
CASSSDRGNEQYF
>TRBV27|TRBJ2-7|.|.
TGTGCCAGCAGTGTGGCCGCTTCCTACGAGCAGTACTTC
CASSVAASYEQYF
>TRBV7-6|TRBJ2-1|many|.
TGTGCCAGCAGCTTAGCGCAGTCAAATGAGCAGTTCTTC
CASSLAQSNEQFF
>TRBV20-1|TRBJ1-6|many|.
TGCAGTAATTCCCGGGGCAGGGCCAATTCACCCCTCCACTTT
CSNSRGRANSPLHF
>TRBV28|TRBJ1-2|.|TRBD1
TGTGCCAGCAGTTTAGGGGGACAGTCGGGCACCTATGGCTACACCTTC
CASSLGGQSGTYGYTF
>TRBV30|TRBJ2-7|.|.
TGTGCCTGGAGTGTACATAGGGAGCAGTACTTC
CAWSVHREQYF
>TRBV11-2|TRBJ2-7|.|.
TGTGCCAGCAGCCATTCGAGCGTGGGAGAGCAGTACTTC
CASSHSSVGEQYF
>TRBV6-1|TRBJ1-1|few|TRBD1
TGTGCCAGCACGAACACAGACAGGGGAGAAGCTTTATTT
CASTNTDRGEALF
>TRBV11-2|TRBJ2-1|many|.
TGTGCCAGCAGCTTATCCGGACAGCTCAACAATGAGCAGTTCTTC
CASSLSGQLNNEQFF
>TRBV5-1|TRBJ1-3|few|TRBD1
TGCGCCAGCAGCGACGGACAGGGGGCGCGAGGAAACACCATATATTTT
CASSDGQGARGNTIYF
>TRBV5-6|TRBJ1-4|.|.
TGTGCCAGCAGCTTGAGCGGTGAAAAACTGTTTTTT
CASSLSGEKLFF
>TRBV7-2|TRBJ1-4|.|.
TGTGCCAGCAGCTTAGCTCGGGCAGGGCGTGAAAAACTGTCTTTT
CASSLARAGREKLSF
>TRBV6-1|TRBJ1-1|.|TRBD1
TGTGCCAGCAGTACCCGGACAGGGGGTAACACTGAAGCTTTCTTT
CASSTRTGGNTEAFF
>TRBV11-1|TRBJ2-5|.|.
TGTGCCAGCAGCTTAAGGTCGGCCAGGGGAGAGACCCATCACTTC
CASSLRSARGETHHF
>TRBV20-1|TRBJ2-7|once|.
TGCAGTGCTAGGGAAAGGGCCTACGAGCAGTACTTC
CSARERAYEQYF
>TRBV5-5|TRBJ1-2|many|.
TGTGCCAGCAGCTTGGCAGGGTCCTATGGCTACACCTTC
CASSLAGSYGYTF
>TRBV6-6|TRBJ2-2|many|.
TGTGCCAGCAGTTACCTCTCCCGGCAGGGGAACACCGGGGAGCTGTTTTTT
CASSYLSRQGNTGELFF
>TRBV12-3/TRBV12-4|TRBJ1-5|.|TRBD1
TGTGCCAGCAGGGCAGGGGGCCTGAGCAATCAGCCCCAGCATTTT
CASRAGGLSNQPQHF
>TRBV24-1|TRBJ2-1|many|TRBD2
TGTGCCAGATTACTAGCGGGGGTCCTGAATGAGCAGTTCTTC
CARLLAGVLNEQFF
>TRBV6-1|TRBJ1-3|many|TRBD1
TGTGCCACCCGGACAGGGGACTCTGGAAACACCATATATTTT
CATRTGDSGNTIYF
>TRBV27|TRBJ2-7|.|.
TGTGCCAGCAGTTCCGGGTCGGGACCGACGCCTTACGAGCAGTACTTC
CASSSGSGPTPYEQYF